The clone carrying this T cell receptor beta chain was detected a few times. The target antigen is unknown. The entry originates in a study of T cell repertoires in cytomegalovirus infection. With V trimmed by 4 bases and J by 2 bases, 5 bases remained unmatched. The CDR3 loop spans 16 amino acids. Germline V gene lookup returns CDR1 KGHDR and CDR2 SFDVKD. TCRdb reprocessed the reads with MiXCR, giving one entry per CDR3 protein. The table includes about 130,000 distinct CDR3 sequences, under 30% detected once. Sequenced material: PBMCs, sequenced either directly or after in vitro stimulation (not recorded which). The gene calls are TRBV24-1 and TRBJ2-1; 9 nucleotides agree with TRBD2. The sequence was obtained from a human donor in good health (CMV status not recorded). Some clones in this sample may be carry-over from other donors' samples. CDR3 sequence (DNA): TGTGCCACCAGTGACACCGGGACTAGCACCTACAATGAGCAGTTCTTC. This sequence encodes CATSDTGTSTYNEQFF.